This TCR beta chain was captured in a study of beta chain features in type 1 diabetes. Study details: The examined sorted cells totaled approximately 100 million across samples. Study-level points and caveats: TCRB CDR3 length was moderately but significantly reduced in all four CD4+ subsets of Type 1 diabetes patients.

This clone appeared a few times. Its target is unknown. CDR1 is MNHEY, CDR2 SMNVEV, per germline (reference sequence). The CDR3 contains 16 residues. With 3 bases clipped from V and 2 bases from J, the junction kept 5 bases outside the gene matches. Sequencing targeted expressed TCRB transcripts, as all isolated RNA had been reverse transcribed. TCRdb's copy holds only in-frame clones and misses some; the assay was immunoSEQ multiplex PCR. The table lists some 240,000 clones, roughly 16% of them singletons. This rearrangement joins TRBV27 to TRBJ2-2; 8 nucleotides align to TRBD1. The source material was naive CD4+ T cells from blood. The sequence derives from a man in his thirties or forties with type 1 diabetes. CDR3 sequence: CASSLRQGTNTGELFF. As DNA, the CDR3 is TGTGCCAGCAGTTTGAGACAGGGGACTAACACCGGGGAGCTGTTTTTT.